The clone carrying this TCR beta chain was seen more than once but under ten times. Its antigen remains unknown. TCRdb re-called the 5' RACE reads through MiXCR, storing one row per CDR3 protein. This table has 300,000 to 400,000 distinct CDR3 sequences, 13% to 15% appearing once. The germline CDR1 and CDR2 sequences are SEHNR and FQNEAQ (reference sequence). V lost 3 bases and J lost 5; bases outside the gene matches: 5. This CDR3 contains 15 residues. This record belongs to a study of T-cell memory formation after mild COVID-19. Findings and limits, study-wide: Contracting clones from day 15 to 85 showed balanced CD4/CD8; later expanders favored CD4+. Memory cells collected pre-infection included some clones that later responded, suggesting cross-reactive memory joined. Second-wave clones with a day 37 peak had unconfirmed SARS-CoV-2 specificity.

Sequencing was carried out using PBMCs or a T cell subset sorted from them (not recorded which). The chain links TRBV7-9 to TRBJ1-1; 11 bases are a match to TRBD1. This clonotype was sampled from a man aged 18 to 29 who had mild COVID-19 (a few samples of this study predate the infection). Cell type and time point are not known. The CDR3 protein is CASSLDRGPGTEAFF. CDR3 DNA sequence: TGTGCCAGCAGCTTGGACAGGGGGCCCGGTACTGAAGCTTTCTTT.